The text below deals with one T cell receptor beta chain. This clonotype was detected ten times or more. Its cognate antigen has yet to be identified. No base quality information exists; no much larger clone differs at one position. Ficoll-Paque density gradient centrifugation was the method used to isolate PBMCs. This sample was sequenced with an Illumina NovaSeq 6000. TCRalpha and TCRbeta cDNA libraries were constructed by 5'RACE with constant-segment primers, with sample barcodes and unique molecular identifiers being introduced. Trizol reagent was used to extract RNA from every sample. Library amplification was performed in two PCR steps, and a second sample barcode and Illumina TruSeq adapters were introduced in the second step. Libraries were sequenced on an Illumina NovaSeq with 2 x 150 bp paired-end reads. Per the original workflow: Reads were demultiplexed and collapsed into UMI-guided consensus sequences with migec v1.2.7. Using mixcr v2.1.11, the UMI consensuses were aligned to TRA and TRB V and J templates and assembled into clonotypes. A clonotype was counted as expanded or contracted only if both edgeR and NoisET called the change significant, with noise models trained on biological replicates. edgeR calls used a false discovery rate-adjusted p below 0.01 and a log2 fold-change threshold of 1. PCA with hierarchical clustering of max-normalized trajectories of the 1000 most abundant clonotypes was used as exploratory dynamics analysis. Separately sequenced CD4+ and CD8+ repertoires were used to assign a CD4 or CD8 phenotype to each responding clone. Starting from the raw public reads, TCRdb applied fastp trimming at Q25, assembled clones with MiXCR and retained in-frame beta chains. Rows with a matching CDR3 protein are joined into one entry that keeps the most common DNA and genes. The V and J calls were determined by TCRdb, not by the authors. The sample contains 100,000 to 150,000 distinct CDR3 sequences, about 15% of them found a single time. The top ten clones comprise 4.5% to 5.5% of the sample.

These data belong to a study of T-cell memory formation after mild COVID-19 (dated by TCRdb to the early 2020s). A note on the overall study: Most TCR sequence clusters were specific to one of the two donors. In a couple of donors, T-cell clones that expanded and contracted after mild COVID-19 were tracked by sequencing TCRalpha and TCRbeta repertoires over time. The cohort was made up of two young adult volunteers, one female and one male, who were previously healthy. Study-wide conclusions, independent of this receptor: Some responding clones were detected in pre-infection memory, which suggested that pre-existing cross-reactive memory T cells had joined the SARS-CoV-2 response. Whether the second-wave clones peaking on day 37 were SARS-CoV-2 specific was not confirmed. The study covered only a couple of mild cases, and larger cohorts including severe cases with pre-infection samples were considered necessary. Balanced CD4/CD8 phenotypes were observed for clones contracting from day 15 to 85, whereas a bias towards CD4+ was observed for a second wave of clones expanding from day 15 to 37. Contracting CD4+ clones were located mainly in the CM and EM memory subsets, whereas CD8+ clones were found to be enriched in EMRA.

The origin of this receptor is a man younger than 30 who had mild COVID-19 (a few samples of this study predate the infection). The sample titles of this study are shuffled in the database, so cell type and time point are left out; the donor was told from shared clones. Sequenced material: PBMCs or a T cell subset sorted from them (not recorded which).

The CDR3: CASSARTDYGYTF. The DNA sequence is as follows: TGTGCCAGCAGCGCCCGGACGGACTATGGCTACACCTTC. The rearranged chain carries TRBV7-9 and TRBJ1-2, with the D segment identity uncertain. The germline V gene encodes CDR1 SEHNR and CDR2 FQNEAQ (reference sequence). Trimming removed 5 bases from V and 3 bases from J, leaving 10 bases between the germline ends. The CDR3 covers 13 residues, taking in both the cysteine and the phenylalanine. Only the CDR3 portion is preserved as DNA: 39 bases, with reading frame beginning at the first base.